These 4 T cell receptor beta chains came from one sample sequenced in a study of human T cells and chemical hapten exposure (dated by TCRdb to about 2021). Library method: RACE. TCRdb records NextSeq 500 as the sequencer. TCRdb handled the public reads itself, with Q25 trimming in fastp and clone calling in MiXCR, and kept productive beta chains. CDR3 protein duplicates are merged, each entry listing the most common genes and DNA. Across this sample there are almost 35,000 distinct CDR3 sequences, with 9% to 12% seen only once. 27% of the sample comes from the top ten. Per the publication, the time point label means: pre-sensitization, week 0. Taken with the paper, the label for treatment or condition translates to: therapeutic diphenylcyclopropenone sensitization with weekly scalp DPC. Total RNA was isolated from unfractionated whole blood collected in Tempus Blood RNA tubes. The source material was whole blood, sampled in connection with sensitization to the hapten diphenylcyclopropenone (DPC). The origin of the receptors is a man in his forties or fifties with alopecia areata. Some clones in this sample may be carry-over from other donors' samples.

In this sample, this clonotype turned up many times. V is TRBV7-3 and J is TRBJ2-1; no reliable D call. The germline V gene encodes CDR1 SGHTA and CDR2 FQGTGA. V was cut by 2 bases and J by 9 bases, with 5 bases left in between. The CDR3 spans 11 residues. CDR3 DNA sequence: TGTGCCAGCAGCTTAGATGGTGAGCAGTTCTTC. This encodes CASSLDGEQFF.

This clonotype was detected many times. The gene calls are TRBV5-5 and TRBJ2-1; D possibly matches TRBD1 or TRBD2 (5 bases each). Trimming took 0 bases from V and 3 from J, leaving 13 bases between them. Germline-derived CDR1 and CDR2 are SGHKS and YYEKEE (reference sequence). The CDR3 loop spans 16 amino acids. The CDR3 loop reads CASSLEAGTFYNEQFF. The CDR3, as DNA: TGTGCCAGCAGCTTGGAGGCAGGGACCTTCTACAATGAGCAGTTCTTC.

This clonotype was counted ten times or more. The chain employs TRBV4-2 and TRBJ2-1, with D possibly TRBD2 on 7 matching bases. V dropped 3 bases and J dropped 10 bases, with 13 bases sitting between them. The CDR3 sequence is 13 residues long. The germline V gene has CDR1 LGHNA and CDR2 YNFKEQ. CDR3 residues: CASSQARGGEQFF. The CDR3 DNA sequence: TGTGCCAGCAGCCAGGCTAGGGGGGGGGAGCAGTTCTTC.

The chain carries TRBV10-3 and TRBJ2-3, with 9 bases identical to TRBD2. Germline lookup yields CDR1 ENHRY and CDR2 SYGVKD. The CDR3 extends over 17 amino acids. V trimming: 0 bases; J trimming: 2 bases; junction bases outside the gene matches: 6. The CDR3: CAISESSSGRITDTQYF. Here the CDR3 DNA reads TGTGCCATCAGTGAGTCGTCGAGCGGGAGGATCACAGATACGCAGTATTTT.